This T cell receptor beta chain is from a study of cytomegalovirus exposure and HLA in healthy donors. Notes on the study in general: A previous analysis found most TCR beta V segments productive roughly 87% or roughly 30% of the time.

With 60 Vbeta and 13 Jbeta primers, the PCR was carried out. Measured with immunoSEQ multiplex PCR; TCRdb has only the in-frame clones, and not every one. This sample has 85,000 to 110,000 clones, with approximately 79% found just once. Note on this clone: Its antigen remains unknown.

Healthy bone marrow donors supplied every sample. This CDR3 region has 11 residues. Germline lookup yields CDR1 SQVTM and CDR2 ANQGSEA. V dropped 6 bases and J dropped 7; count of bases not matched to a gene: 3. The chain is built from TRBV29-1 and TRBJ1-1, with 9 bases that match TRBD1. Material: PBMCs. The source is a man aged 50 or older in good health and CMV-seropositive. The CDR3 protein is CSVGDRVEAFF. CDR3 coding DNA: TGCAGCGTGGGGGACAGGGTTGAAGCTTTCTTT.